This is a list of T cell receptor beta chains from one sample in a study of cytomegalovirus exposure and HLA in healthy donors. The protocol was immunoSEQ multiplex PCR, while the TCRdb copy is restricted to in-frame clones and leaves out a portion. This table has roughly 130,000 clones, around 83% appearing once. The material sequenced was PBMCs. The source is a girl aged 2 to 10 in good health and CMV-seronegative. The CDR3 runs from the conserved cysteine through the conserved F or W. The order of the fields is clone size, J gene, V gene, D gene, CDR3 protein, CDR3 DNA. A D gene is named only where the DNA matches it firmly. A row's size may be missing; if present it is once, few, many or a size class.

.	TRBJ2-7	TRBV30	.	CAWSPSYEQYF	TGTGCCTGGAGTCCATCCTACGAGCAGTACTTC
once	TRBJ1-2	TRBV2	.	CASSLGLTNYGYPF	TGTGCCAGCAGCCTCGGACTGACTAACTATGGCTACCCCTTC
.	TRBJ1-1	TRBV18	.	CASSPNRGGDTEAFF	TGTGCCAGCTCACCAAACCGGGGAGGCGACACTGAAGCTTTCTTT
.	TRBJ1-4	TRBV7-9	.	CASRLQGSTNEKLFF	TGTGCCAGCAGGTTACAGGGTTCAACTAATGAAAAACTGTTTTTT
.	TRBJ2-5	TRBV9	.	CASSVGRQETQYF	TGTGCCAGCAGCGTTGGCAGACAAGAGACCCAGTACTTC
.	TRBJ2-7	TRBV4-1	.	CASSQDFALTVYEQYF	TGCGCCAGCAGCCAAGACTTCGCCCTAACGGTCTACGAGCAGTACTTC
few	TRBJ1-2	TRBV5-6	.	CASSPSGVGYTF	TGTGCCAGCAGTCCTTCGGGGGTTGGCTACACCTTC
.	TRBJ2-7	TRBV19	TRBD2	CASSPGLAGVNYEQYF	TGTGCCAGTAGTCCCGGACTAGCGGGAGTGAATTACGAGCAGTACTTC
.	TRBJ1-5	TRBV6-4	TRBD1	CASSEGTGGNQPQHF	TGTGCCAGCAGTGAAGGCACAGGGGGCAATCAGCCCCAGCATTTT
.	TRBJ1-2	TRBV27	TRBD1	CASSLSRRTGVYGYTF	TGTGCCAGCAGTTTATCTCGCAGGACAGGGGTTTATGGCTACACCTTC
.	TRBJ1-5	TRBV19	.	CASSHMGNQPQHF	TGTGCCAGCTCTCACATGGGCAATCAGCCCCAGCATTTT
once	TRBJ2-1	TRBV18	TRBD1	CASSRGQGAYNEQFF	TGTGCCAGCTCACGAGGACAGGGGGCCTACAATGAGCAGTTCTTC
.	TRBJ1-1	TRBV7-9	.	CASSHGKKVEAFF	TGTGCCAGCAGCCACGGGAAGAAAGTTGAAGCTTTCTTT
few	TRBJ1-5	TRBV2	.	CASSGWSGQIFSNQPQHF	TGTGCCAGCAGTGGGTGGTCTGGACAAATTTTTAGCAATCAGCCCCAGCATTTT
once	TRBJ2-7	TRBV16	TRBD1	CASSQSGTGAPEQYF	TGTGCCAGCAGCCAATCAGGGACAGGAGCCCCCGAGCAGTACTTC
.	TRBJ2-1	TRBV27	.	CASSLSRGTEQFF	TGTGCCAGCAGTTTAAGCCGGGGGACGGAGCAGTTCTTC
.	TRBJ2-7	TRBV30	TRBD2	CAWSPLAGTLGQYF	TGTGCCTGGAGTCCCCTAGCGGGAACCCTGGGGCAGTACTTC
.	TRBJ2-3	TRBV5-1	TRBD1	CASSSTQGAQDTQYF	TGCGCCAGCAGCTCGACCCAGGGGGCGCAAGATACGCAGTATTTT
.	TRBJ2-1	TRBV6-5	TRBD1	CASIKGTGGGEQFF	TGTGCCAGCATTAAAGGGACAGGGGGAGGTGAGCAGTTCTTC
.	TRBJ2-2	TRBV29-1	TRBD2	CSVVLAGGGHGELFF	TGCAGCGTCGTCCTAGCGGGGGGAGGCCACGGGGAGCTGTTTTTT
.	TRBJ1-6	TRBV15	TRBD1	CATSRAPWTGNSPLHF	TGTGCCACCAGCAGAGCCCCTTGGACAGGGAATTCACCCCTCCACTTT
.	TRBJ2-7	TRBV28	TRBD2	CASRRKLAGAYEQYF	TGTGCCAGCAGGAGGAAACTAGCGGGAGCCTACGAGCAGTACTTC
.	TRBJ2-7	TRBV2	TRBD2	CARGGPTSGYEQYF	TGTGCCAGGGGGGGTCCGACTAGCGGGTACGAGCAGTACTTC
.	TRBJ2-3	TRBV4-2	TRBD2	CASSQVSTSGTDTQYF	TGTGCCAGCAGCCAAGTCTCCACTAGCGGCACAGATACGCAGTATTTT
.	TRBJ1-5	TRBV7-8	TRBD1	CASSLGDSQNQPQHF	TGTGCCAGCAGCTTAGGGGACAGCCAGAATCAGCCCCAGCATTTT
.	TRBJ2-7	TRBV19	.	CASNPRFSVGEQYF	TGTGCCAGTAATCCTCGGTTTAGCGTCGGCGAGCAGTACTTC
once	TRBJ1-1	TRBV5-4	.	CASSLKTGRETEAFF	TGTGCCAGCAGCCTCAAAACAGGGAGGGAGACTGAAGCTTTCTTT
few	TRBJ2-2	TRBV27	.	CASSLYQDSTGELFF	TGTGCCAGCAGTTTATATCAGGACAGCACCGGGGAGCTGTTTTTT
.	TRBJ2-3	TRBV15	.	CATSREGGPTDTQYF	TGTGCCACCAGCAGAGAGGGGGGGCCGACAGATACGCAGTATTTT
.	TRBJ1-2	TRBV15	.	CATSRAPPGDYGYTF	TGTGCCACCAGCAGAGCCCCCCCAGGGGACTATGGCTACACCTTC
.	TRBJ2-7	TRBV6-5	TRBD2	CASSYLAGHDYEQYF	TGTGCCAGCAGTTACTTAGCGGGTCACGATTACGAGCAGTACTTC
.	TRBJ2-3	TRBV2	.	CASSSQERGGNTDTQYF	TGTGCCAGCAGTTCCCAAGAGAGGGGGGGGAACACAGATACGCAGTATTTT
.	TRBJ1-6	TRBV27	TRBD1	CASSFRTGGNSPLHF	TGTGCCAGCAGTTTTCGGACAGGAGGCAATTCACCCCTCCACTTT
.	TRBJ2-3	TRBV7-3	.	CASSAGQWGDTQYF	TGTGCCAGCAGCGCGGGACAGTGGGGAGATACGCAGTATTTT
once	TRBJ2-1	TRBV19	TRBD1	CASSIAGTGENEQFF	TGTGCCAGTAGTATTGCCGGGACAGGGGAAAATGAGCAGTTCTTC
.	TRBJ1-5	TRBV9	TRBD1	CASSVGEGAFQPQHF	TGTGCCAGCAGCGTAGGTGAGGGGGCTTTTCAGCCCCAGCATTTT
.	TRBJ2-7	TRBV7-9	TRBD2	CASSLGSTSGSYEQYF	TGTGCCAGCAGCTTAGGAAGTACTAGCGGGAGCTACGAGCAGTACTTC